These 14 T cell receptor beta chains were sequenced from one sample in a study of technical replicates of blood from several donors. Sequencing used immunoSEQ multiplex PCR; TCRdb keeps in-frame clones, though not all of them. The sample carries approximately 82,000 clones, about 90% recorded once. The sequencing sample was made of T cells isolated from PBMCs. All receptors derive from a human donor in good health.

This chain joins TRBV9 and TRBJ2-3; D gene uncertain. CDR1 is SGDLS, CDR2 YYNGEE, per germline. V lost 4 bases and J lost 3, with 9 bases in between. The CDR3 consists of 13 residues. The CDR3 protein is CASSPQNTDTQYF. The CDR3, as DNA: TGTGCCAGCAGCCCGCAGAATACAGATACGCAGTATTTT.

This sequence joins TRBV20-1 and TRBJ2-1; D is possibly TRBD2 (5 bases). CDR3 size: 11 residues. Germline CDR1 reads DFQATT; CDR2 reads SNEGSKA (reference sequence). V lost 3 bases to trimming and J lost 7 bases, with 7 bases between them. CDR3 nucleotides: TGCAGTGCTAGCATAGCGAATGAGCAGTTCTTC. This sequence encodes CSASIANEQFF.

The J gene is TRBJ1-1, the V gene TRBV6-5; D is unclear. CDR1 is MNHEY and CDR2 is SVGAGI in the germline V gene. Trimming took 10 bases from V and 7 from J, leaving 13 bases between them. CDR3 length: 11 residues. The CDR3 here is CATQRGLEAFF. In nucleotides, the CDR3 is TGTGCCACCCAGCGAGGCCTTGAAGCTTTCTTT.

The table lists this clone with a count of one. The gene calls are TRBV5-8 and TRBJ2-2; D remains unclear. V gave up 2 bases and J gave up 4 bases, with 18 bases separating them. The CDR3 spans 17 residues. Germline V gene data show CDR1 as SGHTS and CDR2 as YDEGEE. CDR3 bases: TGTGCCAGCAGCTTAAGTGTCGCCGCGGATATCACCGGGGAGCTGTTTTTT. This gives the protein CASSLSVAADITGELFF.

The V and J genes are TRBV5-6 and TRBJ2-2, with 11 bases identical to TRBD1. V lost 4 bases and J lost 1; bases outside the gene matches: 12. Germline lookup yields CDR1 SGHDT and CDR2 YYEEEE. CDR3 length: 19 residues. CDR3 in DNA: TGTGCCAGCAGCAGGGACAGGGGGGAGGTTGGACTGAACACCGGGGAGCTGTTTTTT. Amino acid sequence: CASSRDRGEVGLNTGELFF. The variable domain in full, completed from reference TRBV5-6 and TRBJ2-2, reads DAGVTQSPTHLIKTRGQQVTLRCSPKSGHDTVSWYQQALGQGPQFIFQYYEEEERQRGNFPDRFSGHQFPNYSSELNVNALLLGDSALYLCASSRDRGEVGLNTGELFFGEGSRLTVL.

The CDR3 region is CASSPRTSGGHLMGTDTQYF. The CDR3, as DNA: TGTGCCAGTAGTCCTAGGACTAGCGGGGGGCACCTGATGGGCACAGATACGCAGTATTTT. V gene TRBV19 combines with J gene TRBJ2-3, with 14 bases matching TRBD2. Germline-derived CDR1 and CDR2 are LNHDA and SQIVND (reference sequence). The CDR3 runs 20 residues. The J segment lost 1 base and the V segment lost 5 bases, leaving 14 bases of the junction unmatched.

The V call is TRBV11-2, the J call TRBJ1-4, with no clear D. This CDR3 contains 13 residues. V lost 2 bases and J 8 bases, leaving 9 bases between the germline ends. The germline CDR1 and CDR2 sequences are SGHAT and FQNNGV. The CDR3 loop reads CASSLWAAEKLFF. In DNA form, the CDR3 reads TGTGCCAGCAGCTTATGGGCAGCAGAAAAACTGTTTTTT.

The rearrangement links TRBV6-5 to TRBJ2-7; 7 bases line up with TRBD1. The CDR3 is made up of 15 amino acids. Per the germline V gene, CDR1 is MNHEY and CDR2 is SVGAGI. Trimming took 2 bases from V and 3 from J; bases not matched to a gene: 7. The CDR3, as DNA: TGTGCCAGCAGTTACCTCGGACAGGCGGACTACGAGCAGTACTTC. Protein: CASSYLGQADYEQYF.

CDR3 DNA sequence: TGCGCCAGCAGTGAGTCCCGGGCAGGGCAGGATGAGCAGTTCTTC. Amino acids: CASSESRAGQDEQFF. The V call is TRBV10-1, the J call TRBJ2-1, with D perhaps TRBD1 (5 bases). V lost 0 bases and J lost 8, with 14 bases in between. The V gene's germline CDR1 is WNHNN and CDR2 SYGVQD (reference sequence). The CDR3 length is 15 residues.

This chain joins TRBV7-2 and TRBJ1-2, with D perhaps matching TRBD1 (5 bases). This CDR3 has 13 amino acids. The V and J ends lost 5 bases and 7 bases respectively, with 14 bases between them. The germline gives CDR1 SGHTA, CDR2 FQGNSA. This CDR3 reads CASSREGVLGYTF. The CDR3 DNA reads as TGTGCCAGCAGCCGAGAAGGGGTTCTTGGCTACACCTTC.

The rearrangement uses TRBV18 and TRBJ1-4; 9 positions match TRBD1. CDR3 length: 15 residues. The germline V gene encodes CDR1 KGHSH and CDR2 LQKENI. V trimming: 6 bases; J trimming: 3 bases; junction bases outside the gene matches: 5. CDR3 DNA sequence: TGTGCCAGCTCTGGGGACAGGGTTCCTAATGAAAAACTGTTTTTT. Amino acids: CASSGDRVPNEKLFF.

This clone was seen a few times. The chain has TRBV10-2 and TRBJ2-7, with 10 bases matching TRBD1. The CDR3 consists of 13 residues. J gave up 3 bases and V 6 bases, and 2 bases lay outside the gene matches. CDR1 and CDR2 (germline): WSHSY, SAAADI. In DNA, the CDR3 is TGCGCCAGCAGGACAGGGGGCGGCTACGAGCAGTACTTC. Translating it yields CASRTGGGYEQYF.

The chain has TRBV10-3 and TRBJ2-7; D unclear. V was pared by 2 bases and J by 2 bases, with 4 bases between. Germline loops: CDR1 ENHRY, CDR2 SYGVKD. The CDR3 covers 12 residues. The CDR3 nucleotides read TGTGCCATCAGTGAGCTCGCCTACGAGCAGTACTTC. Translation gives CAISELAYEQYF.

V usage is TRBV5-1 and J usage is TRBJ2-5; TRBD2 matches at 7 bases. Germline CDR1 SGHRS, CDR2 YFSETQ. The CDR3 runs 16 residues. V lost 2 bases, J lost 3 bases, and 10 bases stayed unmatched. CDR3 sequence: CASSFGSGGGEETQYF. As DNA, the CDR3 is TGCGCCAGCAGCTTTGGGTCGGGGGGTGGTGAAGAGACCCAGTACTTC.